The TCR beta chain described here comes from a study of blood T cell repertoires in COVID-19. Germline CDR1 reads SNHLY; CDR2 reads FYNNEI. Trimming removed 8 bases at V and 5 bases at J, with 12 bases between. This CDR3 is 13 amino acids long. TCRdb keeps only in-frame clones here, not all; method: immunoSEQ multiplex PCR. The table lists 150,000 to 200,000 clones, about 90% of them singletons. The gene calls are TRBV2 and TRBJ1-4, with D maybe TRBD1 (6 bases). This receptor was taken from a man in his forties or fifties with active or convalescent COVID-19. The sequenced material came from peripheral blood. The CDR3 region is CASVDSGNEKLFF. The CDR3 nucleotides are TGTGCCAGCGTGGACAGTGGGAATGAAAAACTGTTTTTT.